This T cell receptor beta chain originates from a study of control samples from healthy donors and cancer patients. Clones were read by immunoSEQ multiplex PCR, and TCRdb kept only the in-frame ones, dropping some. The table has about 60,000 clones, around nine tenths seen once. The CDR3 runs 14 residues. With 4 bases clipped from V and 3 bases from J, the junction kept 4 bases outside the gene matches. Germline assignment: CDR1 SGDLS and CDR2 YYNGEE. The V gene is TRBV9, the J gene TRBJ2-1, with 7 nucleotides matching TRBD2. This TCR was sampled from a woman aged 50 to 65 with colorectal cancer. The sequenced sample consisted of PBMCs. Here the CDR3 DNA reads TGTGCCAGCAGCACGTGGGACTACTACAATGAGCAGTTCTTC. This encodes CASSTWDYYNEQFF.